The clone carrying this T cell receptor beta chain was counted a few times. No antigen is known for it. PCR was performed a second time for about 6 to 12 cycles using a sample-barcoded 5' primer and a J-beta primer mix. A 12-random-nucleotide template-switch adaptor tagged each cDNA molecule. In TCRdb, the 5' RACE reads were re-called with MiXCR into one record per CDR3 protein. Altogether roughly 1,500,000 distinct CDR3 sequences are present, about 40% being singletons, with the ten largest covering less than 8%. This entry belongs to a study of blood T cells in healthy people across ages. Whole-study results and caveats: Estimates of total diversity, which came from one million sequenced T cells, were considered to be underestimates.

The TCR sequence derives from a woman between 18 and 30 years old in good health. The sequenced sample was blood.

CDR3 bases: TGTGCCAGCAGTTTATTGGGCAGCTATCCCTACAATGAGCAGTTCTTC. Its translation: CASSLLGSYPYNEQFF. The rearrangement joins TRBV27 to TRBJ2-1, with unresolved D. The CDR3 covers 16 residues. Germline-derived CDR1 and CDR2 are MNHEY and SMNVEV (reference sequence). Trimming shortened V by 1 base and J by 2 bases, and 12 bases separated the two germline ends.